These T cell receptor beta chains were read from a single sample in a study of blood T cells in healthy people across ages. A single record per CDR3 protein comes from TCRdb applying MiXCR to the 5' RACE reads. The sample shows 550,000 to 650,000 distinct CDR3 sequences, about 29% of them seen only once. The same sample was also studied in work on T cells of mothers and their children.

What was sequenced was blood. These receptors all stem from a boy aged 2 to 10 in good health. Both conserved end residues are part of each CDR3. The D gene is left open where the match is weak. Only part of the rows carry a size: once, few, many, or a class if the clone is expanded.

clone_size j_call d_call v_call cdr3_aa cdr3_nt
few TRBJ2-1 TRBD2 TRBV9 CASSLAGGFSEQFF TGTGCCAGCAGTCTAGCGGGGGGGTTTTCTGAGCAGTTCTTC
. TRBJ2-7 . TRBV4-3 CASSQDGPVGEQYF TGCGCCAGCAGCCAAGATGGGCCGGTTGGGGAGCAGTACTTC
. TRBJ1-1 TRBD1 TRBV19 CASRPHRGAEAFF TGTGCCAGTAGACCTCACAGGGGGGCTGAAGCTTTCTTT
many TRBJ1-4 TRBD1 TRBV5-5 CASSRKQGSGEKLFF TGTGCCAGCAGCCGTAAACAGGGGTCAGGTGAAAAACTGTTTTTT
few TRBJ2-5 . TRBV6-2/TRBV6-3 CASSYSTAEQETQYF TGTGCCAGCAGTTACTCCACAGCGGAACAAGAGACCCAGTACTTC
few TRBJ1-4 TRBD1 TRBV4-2 CASSQLSTGGTNEKLFF TGTGCCAGTAGCCAACTTTCGACAGGGGGGACTAATGAAAAACTGTTTTTT
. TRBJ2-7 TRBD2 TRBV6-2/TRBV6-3 CASSLPKRGPSYEQYF TGTGCCAGCAGTTTACCAAAGCGGGGGCCCTCCTACGAGCAGTACTTC
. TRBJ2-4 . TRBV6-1 CASSLGERDIQYF TGTGCCAGCAGTTTGGGGGAGAGGGACATTCAGTACTTC
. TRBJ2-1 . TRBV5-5 CASSLAGGESGEQFF TGTGCCAGCAGCTTGGCCGGGGGCGAATCTGGCGAGCAGTTCTTC
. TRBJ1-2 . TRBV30 CAWSFTLGDFYGYTF TGTGCCTGGAGTTTTACACTCGGGGATTTCTATGGCTACACCTTC
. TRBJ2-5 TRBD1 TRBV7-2 CASSLGQGRQETQYF TGTGCCAGCAGCCTAGGACAGGGAAGACAAGAGACCCAGTACTTC
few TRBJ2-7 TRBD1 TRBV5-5 CASSGTGVDEQYF TGTGCCAGCAGCGGGACAGGGGTCGACGAGCAGTACTTC
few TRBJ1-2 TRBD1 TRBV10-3 CAITATGSDYGYTF TGTGCCATCACCGCGACAGGGTCCGACTATGGCTACACCTTC
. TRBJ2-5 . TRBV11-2 CASSSEIQETQYF TGTGCCAGCAGCTCAGAAATCCAAGAGACCCAGTACTTC
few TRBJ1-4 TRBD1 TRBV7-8 CASSPRRTGSYEKLFF TGTGCCAGCAGCCCCAGACGGACAGGGTCGTATGAAAAACTGTTTTTT
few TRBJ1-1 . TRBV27 CASSLCWGRNTEAFF TGTGCCAGCAGTTTATGTTGGGGCCGGAACACTGAAGCTTTCTTT
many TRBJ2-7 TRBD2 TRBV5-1 CASSLSGGGYEQYF TGCGCCAGCAGCTTGTCAGGCGGGGGCTACGAGCAGTACTTC
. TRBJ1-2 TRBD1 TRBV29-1 CSVEGNNRDRVDYGYTF TGCAGCGTTGAAGGGAACAACCGGGACAGGGTAGACTATGGCTACACCTTC
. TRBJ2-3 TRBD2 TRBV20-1 CSASSGGAGTQYF TGCAGTGCTAGTAGCGGGGGGGCAGGTACGCAGTATTTT
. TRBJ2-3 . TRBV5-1 CASSWGLDASTDTQYF TGCGCCAGCAGCTGGGGGCTAGACGCTAGCACAGATACGCAGTATTTT
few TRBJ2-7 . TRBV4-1 CASSQGTVSSYEQYF TGCGCCAGCAGCCAAGGGACAGTTAGCTCCTACGAGCAGTACTTC
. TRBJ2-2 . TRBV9 CASSVGQGRRSTGELFF TGTGCCAGCAGCGTAGGGCAGGGCAGGAGGAGCACCGGGGAGCTGTTTTTT
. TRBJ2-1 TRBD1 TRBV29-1 CSVERDSNNEQFF TGCAGCGTTGAACGGGACAGCAACAATGAGCAGTTCTTC
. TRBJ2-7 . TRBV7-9 CASSLDYYEQYF TGTGCCAGCAGCTTAGACTATTACGAGCAGTACTTC
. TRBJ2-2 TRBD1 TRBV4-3 CASSQGTGVNTGELFF TGCGCCAGCAGCCAAGGGACAGGGGTTAACACCGGGGAGCTGTTTTTT
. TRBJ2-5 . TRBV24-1 CATSDKREETQYF TGTGCCACCAGTGATAAAAGGGAAGAGACCCAGTACTTC
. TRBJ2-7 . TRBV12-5 CASGLRYEQYF TGTGCTAGTGGTTTGCGTTACGAGCAGTACTTC